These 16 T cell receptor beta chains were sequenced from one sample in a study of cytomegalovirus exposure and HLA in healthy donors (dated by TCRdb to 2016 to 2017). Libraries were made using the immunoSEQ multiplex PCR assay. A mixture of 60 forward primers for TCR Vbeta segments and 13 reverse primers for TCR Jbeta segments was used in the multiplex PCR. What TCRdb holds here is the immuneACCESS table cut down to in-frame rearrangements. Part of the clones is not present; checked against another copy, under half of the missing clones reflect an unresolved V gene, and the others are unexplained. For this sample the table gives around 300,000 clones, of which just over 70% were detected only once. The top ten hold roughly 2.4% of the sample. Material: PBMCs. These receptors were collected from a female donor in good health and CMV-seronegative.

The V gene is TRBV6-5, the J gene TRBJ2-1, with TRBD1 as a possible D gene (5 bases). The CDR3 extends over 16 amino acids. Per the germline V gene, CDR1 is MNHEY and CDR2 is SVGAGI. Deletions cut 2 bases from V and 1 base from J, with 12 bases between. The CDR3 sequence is CASSYRRAASYNEQFF. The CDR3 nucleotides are TGTGCCAGCAGTTACCGCAGGGCTGCTTCCTACAATGAGCAGTTCTTC.

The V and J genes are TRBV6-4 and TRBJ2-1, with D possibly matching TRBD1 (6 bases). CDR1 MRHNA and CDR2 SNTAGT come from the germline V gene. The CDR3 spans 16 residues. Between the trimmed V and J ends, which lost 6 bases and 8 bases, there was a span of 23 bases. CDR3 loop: CASSQSGTHGADEQFF. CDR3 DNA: TGTGCCAGCAGCCAATCCGGGACACATGGTGCCGATGAGCAGTTCTTC.

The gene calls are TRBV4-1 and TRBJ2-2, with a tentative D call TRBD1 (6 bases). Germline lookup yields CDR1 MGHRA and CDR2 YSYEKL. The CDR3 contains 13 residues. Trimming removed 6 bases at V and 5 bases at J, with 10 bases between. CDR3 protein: CASRNRETGELFF. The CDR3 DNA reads TGCGCCAGCAGGAACAGGGAAACCGGGGAGCTGTTTTTT.

The CDR3 spells CAGGTDMNTEAFF. CDR3 coding DNA: TGTGCCGGGGGGACAGACATGAACACTGAAGCTTTCTTT. The chain combines TRBV2 with TRBJ1-1; 7 positions match TRBD1. The CDR3 is 13 amino acids. Germline V CDR1 and CDR2: SNHLY, FYNNEI. The junction had 6 bases not matched to a gene; V was cut back by 11 bases and J by 0 bases.

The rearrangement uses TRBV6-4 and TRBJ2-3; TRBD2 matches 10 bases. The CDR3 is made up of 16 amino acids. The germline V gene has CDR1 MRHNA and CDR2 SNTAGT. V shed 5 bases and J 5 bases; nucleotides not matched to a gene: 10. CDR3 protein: CASSREAGGRKDTQYF. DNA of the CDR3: TGTGCCAGCAGTAGGGAAGCGGGAGGGCGGAAAGATACGCAGTATTTT.

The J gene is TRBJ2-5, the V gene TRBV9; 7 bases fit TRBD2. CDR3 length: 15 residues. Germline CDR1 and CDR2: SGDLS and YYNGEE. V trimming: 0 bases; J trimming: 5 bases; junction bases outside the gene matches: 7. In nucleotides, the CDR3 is TGTGCCAGCAGCGTAGGACTAGCTTTAAGTGAGACCCAGTACTTC. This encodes CASSVGLALSETQYF.

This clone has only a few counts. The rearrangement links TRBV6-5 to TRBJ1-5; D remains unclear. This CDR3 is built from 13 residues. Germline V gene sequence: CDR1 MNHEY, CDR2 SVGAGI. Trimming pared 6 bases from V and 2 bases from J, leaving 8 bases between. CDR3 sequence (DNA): TGTGCCAGCAGCACCTATGGCAATCAGCCCCAGCATTTT. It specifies CASSTYGNQPQHF.

The CDR3 DNA sequence: TGTGCCAGCAGCTTAGCGCCAGCGGGAGCGTCGGGCCCAGATACGCAGTATTTT. Translation: CASSLAPAGASGPDTQYF. The chain combines TRBV7-2 with TRBJ2-3, with 8 bases that match TRBD2. V was pared by 0 bases and J by 4 bases, with 12 bases of the junction left unmatched. CDR1 is SGHTA, CDR2 FQGNSA, per germline. This CDR3 comprises 18 residues.

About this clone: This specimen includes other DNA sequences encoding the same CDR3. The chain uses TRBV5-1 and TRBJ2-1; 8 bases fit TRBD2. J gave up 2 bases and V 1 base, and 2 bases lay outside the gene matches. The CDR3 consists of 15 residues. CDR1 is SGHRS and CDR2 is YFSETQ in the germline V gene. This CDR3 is CASSLTSGTYNEQFF. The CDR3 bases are TGCGCCAGCAGCTTGACTAGCGGCACCTACAATGAGCAGTTCTTC.

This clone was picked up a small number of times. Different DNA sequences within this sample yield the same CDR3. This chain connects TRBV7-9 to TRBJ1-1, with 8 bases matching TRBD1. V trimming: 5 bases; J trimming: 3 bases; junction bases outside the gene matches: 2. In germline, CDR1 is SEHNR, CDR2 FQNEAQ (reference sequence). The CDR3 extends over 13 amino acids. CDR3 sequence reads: CASSPQGDTEAFF. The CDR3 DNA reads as TGTGCCAGCAGCCCACAGGGGGACACTGAAGCTTTCTTT.

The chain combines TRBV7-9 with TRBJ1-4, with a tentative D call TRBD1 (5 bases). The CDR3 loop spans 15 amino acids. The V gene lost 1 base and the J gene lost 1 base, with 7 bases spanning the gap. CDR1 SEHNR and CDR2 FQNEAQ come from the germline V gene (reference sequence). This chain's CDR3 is CASSLVGGTNEKLFF. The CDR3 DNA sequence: TGTGCCAGCAGCTTAGTCGGGGGAACTAATGAAAAACTGTTTTTT.

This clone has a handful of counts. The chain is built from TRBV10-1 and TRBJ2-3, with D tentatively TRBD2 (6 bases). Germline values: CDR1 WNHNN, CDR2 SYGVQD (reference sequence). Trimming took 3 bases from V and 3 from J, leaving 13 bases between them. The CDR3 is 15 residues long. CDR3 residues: CASSDPGSKTDTQYF. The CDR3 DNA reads TGCGCCAGCAGTGATCCCGGGAGTAAAACAGATACGCAGTATTTT.

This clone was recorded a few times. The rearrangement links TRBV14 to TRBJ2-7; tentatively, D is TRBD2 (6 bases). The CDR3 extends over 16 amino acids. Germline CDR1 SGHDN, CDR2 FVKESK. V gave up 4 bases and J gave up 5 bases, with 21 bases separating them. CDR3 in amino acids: CASSRRGTRGNNEQYF. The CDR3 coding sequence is TGTGCCAGCAGCCGTCGCGGGACCCGGGGGAACAACGAGCAGTACTTC.

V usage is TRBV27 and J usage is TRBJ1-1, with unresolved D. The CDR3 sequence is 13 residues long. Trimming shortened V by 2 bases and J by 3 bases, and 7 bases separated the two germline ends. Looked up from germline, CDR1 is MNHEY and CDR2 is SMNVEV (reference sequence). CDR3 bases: TGTGCCAGCAGTTTAGGGCCGTACACTGAAGCTTTCTTT. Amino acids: CASSLGPYTEAFF.

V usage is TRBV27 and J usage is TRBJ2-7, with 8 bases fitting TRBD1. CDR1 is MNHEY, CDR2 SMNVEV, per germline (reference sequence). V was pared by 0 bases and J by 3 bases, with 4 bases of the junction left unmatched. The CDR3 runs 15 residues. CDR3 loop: CASSLSTGDGYEQYF. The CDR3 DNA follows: TGTGCCAGCAGTTTATCGACAGGGGATGGCTACGAGCAGTACTTC.

The CDR3 bases are TGTGCCAGTAGTACCCAGGGCAGGGGGTTCTACGAGCAGTACTTC. Translated: CASSTQGRGFYEQYF. The chain links TRBV19 to TRBJ2-7; 7 nucleotides match TRBD1. The length of the CDR3 is 15 residues. CDR1 and CDR2 (germline): LNHDA, SQIVND (reference sequence). Trimming removed 4 bases from V and 3 bases from J; junction bases left unmatched: 9.